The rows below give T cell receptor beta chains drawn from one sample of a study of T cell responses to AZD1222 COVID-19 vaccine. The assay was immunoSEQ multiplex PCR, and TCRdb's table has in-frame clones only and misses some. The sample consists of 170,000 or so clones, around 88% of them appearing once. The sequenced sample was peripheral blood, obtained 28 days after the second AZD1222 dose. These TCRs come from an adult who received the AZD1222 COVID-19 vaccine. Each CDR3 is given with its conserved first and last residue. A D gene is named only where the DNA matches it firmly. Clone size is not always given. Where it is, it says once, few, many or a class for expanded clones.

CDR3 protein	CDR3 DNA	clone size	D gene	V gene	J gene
CASSLGHSGAGQPQHF	TGTGCCAGCAGTTTAGGGCATTCAGGGGCAGGTCAGCCCCAGCATTTT	NA	NA	TRBV6-2/TRBV6-3	TRBJ1-5
CASSVPGLGEKLFF	TGTGCCAGCAGCGTACCAGGGTTGGGCGAAAAACTGTTTTTT	NA	NA	TRBV9	TRBJ1-4
CASSQEQGWGQYF	TGTGCCAGCAGCCAAGAACAGGGATGGGGGCAGTACTTC	NA	NA	TRBV4-2	TRBJ2-7
CASSSGPGTDTQYF	TGTGCCAGCAGCTCAGGGCCTGGCACAGATACGCAGTATTTT	once	NA	TRBV7-6	TRBJ2-3
CASSITPESSEQYF	TGTGCCAGTAGTATAACCCCGGAGTCTTCCGAGCAGTACTTC	NA	NA	TRBV19	TRBJ2-7
CASSSGQGNRPQHF	TGTGCCAGCAGTTCGGGACAGGGGAATCGGCCCCAGCATTTT	NA	TRBD1	TRBV6-6	TRBJ1-5
CASSLPPVTGELFF	TGTGCCAGCAGCCTCCCCCCGGTCACCGGGGAGCTGTTTTTT	NA	NA	TRBV28	TRBJ2-2
CSVQEGANSPLHF	TGCAGCGTCCAAGAGGGGGCTAATTCACCCCTCCACTTT	NA	TRBD1	TRBV29-1	TRBJ1-6
CASSDWRGTTNEKLFF	TGTGCCAGCAGTGACTGGAGGGGGACAACTAATGAAAAACTGTTTTTT	NA	NA	TRBV2	TRBJ1-4
CASGWQTGTDTQYF	TGTGCCAGCGGCTGGCAGACGGGCACAGATACGCAGTATTTT	NA	NA	TRBV27	TRBJ2-3
CASSEAWRTGELFF	TGTGCCAGCAGTGAAGCTTGGCGGACCGGGGAGCTGTTTTTT	NA	NA	TRBV6-1	TRBJ2-2
CASSQDLRAGEQFF	TGTGCCAGCAGCCAAGATCTCAGGGCTGGAGAGCAGTTCTTC	NA	NA	TRBV3-1/TRBV3-2	TRBJ2-1
CASSPGTGVNTGELFF	TGTGCCAGCTCACCTGGGACAGGGGTAAACACCGGGGAGCTGTTTTTT	NA	TRBD1	TRBV18	TRBJ2-2
CASSPLGGTGAWEQYF	TGTGCCAGCAGTCCCCTAGGTGGGACAGGGGCTTGGGAGCAGTACTTC	few	TRBD1	TRBV2	TRBJ2-7
CATSRGGEVNTEAFF	TGTGCCACCAGCAGAGGGGGGGAAGTCAACACTGAAGCTTTCTTT	NA	NA	TRBV15	TRBJ1-1
CASSLGGQDTEAFF	TGTGCCAGCAGCTTAGGTGGTCAGGACACTGAAGCTTTCTTT	NA	NA	TRBV11-3	TRBJ1-1
CASSLAGTGFNEKLFF	TGTGCCAGCAGCTTAGCCGGGACAGGCTTTAATGAAAAACTGTTTTTT	NA	TRBD1	TRBV7-2	TRBJ1-4
CASSLIRTEAFF	TGTGCCAGCAGCTTAATCCGGACTGAAGCTTTCTTT	NA	NA	TRBV13	TRBJ1-1
CASSVGVGEPADTQYF	TGTGCCAGCAGCGTAGGGGTGGGCGAACCCGCAGATACGCAGTATTTT	NA	NA	TRBV9	TRBJ2-3
CASSQGTDYTDTQYF	TGCGCCAGCAGCCAAGGGACAGACTACACAGATACGCAGTATTTT	once	NA	TRBV4-3	TRBJ2-3
CASSNCTGAYEQYF	TGTGCCAGCAGCAACTGTACAGGGGCCTACGAGCAGTACTTC	NA	NA	TRBV21-1	TRBJ2-7
CASSYPSFRGLQPQHF	TGTGCCAGCAGTTACCCCTCTTTCAGGGGGCTTCAGCCCCAGCATTTT	few	TRBD1	TRBV6-5	TRBJ1-5
CASSLDRDSYGYTF	TGTGCCAGCAGCTTAGATAGGGACAGCTATGGCTACACCTTC	NA	TRBD1	TRBV7-6	TRBJ1-2
CASSYEREVSPLHF	TGTGCCAGCAGTTACGAGAGGGAGGTTTCACCCCTCCACTTT	NA	NA	TRBV6-2/TRBV6-3	TRBJ1-6
CASSYRRTGRGASGYTF	TGTGCCAGCAGTTACCGGAGAACAGGGAGAGGGGCTAGTGGCTACACCTTC	NA	NA	TRBV28	TRBJ1-2
CASSLGGAGVANEKLFF	TGTGCCAGCAGCTTAGGCGGGGCGGGGGTAGCGAATGAAAAACTGTTTTTT	NA	NA	TRBV11-2	TRBJ1-4
CASSSQGDTGELFF	TGTGCCAGTAGTTCGCAGGGGGACACCGGGGAGCTGTTTTTT	NA	TRBD1	TRBV19	TRBJ2-2
CASSYAGSSGNTIYF	TGTGCCAGCAGTTATGCAGGTTCCTCTGGAAACACCATATATTTT	NA	NA	TRBV6-5	TRBJ1-3
CAWSEGRGLIQPQHF	TGTGCCTGGAGCGAGGGCAGGGGGCTCATTCAGCCCCAGCATTTT	NA	TRBD1	TRBV30	TRBJ1-5
CASSLADRLYTF	TGTGCCAGCAGTCTAGCGGACAGACTCTACACCTTC	NA	NA	TRBV6-2/TRBV6-3	TRBJ1-2
CASSEQGADQPQHF	TGCGCCAGCAGCGAACAGGGGGCAGATCAGCCCCAGCATTTT	NA	TRBD1	TRBV5-1	TRBJ1-5
CASSQGSPLATDTQYF	TGTGCCAGCAGCCAAGGGTCCCCGCTCGCCACAGATACGCAGTATTTT	NA	NA	TRBV3-1/TRBV3-2	TRBJ2-3
CASSVVGQNTEAFF	TGTGCCAGCAGCGTAGTTGGCCAGAACACTGAAGCTTTCTTT	NA	NA	TRBV9	TRBJ1-1
CASSLVSGANVLTF	TGCGCCAGCAGCTTGGTCTCCGGGGCCAACGTCCTGACTTTC	NA	NA	TRBV5-1	TRBJ2-6
CASSFSGDFDEQFF	TGTGCCAGCAGCTTTAGTGGGGATTTCGATGAGCAGTTCTTC	NA	NA	TRBV11-3	TRBJ2-1
CASSESGGKAEAFF	TGTGCCAGCAGTGAATCGGGGGGAAAGGCTGAAGCTTTCTTT	NA	NA	TRBV25-1	TRBJ1-1
CASSIYNYRGVAEAFF	TGTGCCAGTAGTATCTACAATTACAGGGGGGTCGCTGAAGCTTTCTTT	NA	TRBD1	TRBV19	TRBJ1-1
CASSRVGTGKVSGPYNEQFF	TGTGCCAGCAGTAGAGTCGGGACAGGGAAAGTTAGCGGCCCCTACAATGAGCAGTTCTTC	once	TRBD1	TRBV27	TRBJ2-1
CASSTRQGGETQYF	TGCGCCAGCAGCACCAGACAGGGCGGAGAGACCCAGTACTTC	NA	TRBD1	TRBV5-1	TRBJ2-5
CASSEQGYGYTF	TGTGCCAGCAGCGAACAGGGCTATGGCTACACCTTC	few	NA	TRBV11-2	TRBJ1-2
CASSLASGQETQYF	TGTGCCAGCAGCTTGGCTAGCGGTCAAGAGACCCAGTACTTC	NA	TRBD2	TRBV7-2	TRBJ2-5
CSVHLRGHLRDTQYF	TGCAGCGTTCACCTCAGGGGCCATTTAAGGGATACGCAGTATTTT	NA	NA	TRBV29-1	TRBJ2-3
CASSGLWGNTIYF	TGTGCCAGCAGCGGCCTATGGGGAAACACCATATATTTT	NA	NA	TRBV9	TRBJ1-3